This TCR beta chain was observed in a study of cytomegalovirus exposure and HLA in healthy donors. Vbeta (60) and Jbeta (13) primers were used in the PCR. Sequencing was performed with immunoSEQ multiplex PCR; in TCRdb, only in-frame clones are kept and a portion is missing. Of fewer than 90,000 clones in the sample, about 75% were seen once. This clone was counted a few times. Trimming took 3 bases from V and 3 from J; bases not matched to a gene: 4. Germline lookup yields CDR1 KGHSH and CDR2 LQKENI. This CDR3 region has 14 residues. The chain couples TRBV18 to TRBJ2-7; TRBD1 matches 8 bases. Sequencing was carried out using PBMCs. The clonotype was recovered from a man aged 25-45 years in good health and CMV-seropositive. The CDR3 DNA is TGTGCCAGCTCACCGGGACAGGCGGACTACGAGCAGTACTTC. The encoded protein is CASSPGQADYEQYF.